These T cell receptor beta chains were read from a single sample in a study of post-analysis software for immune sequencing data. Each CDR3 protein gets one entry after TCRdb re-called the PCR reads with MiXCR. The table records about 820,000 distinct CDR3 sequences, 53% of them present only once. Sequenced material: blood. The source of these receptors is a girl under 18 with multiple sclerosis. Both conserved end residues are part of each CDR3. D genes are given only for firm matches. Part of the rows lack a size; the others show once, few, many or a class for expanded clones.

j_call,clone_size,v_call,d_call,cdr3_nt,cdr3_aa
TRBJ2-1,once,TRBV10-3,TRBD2,TGTGCCATCAGTGAGACTAGCGGGAGCAGCCGCAATGAGCAGTTCTTC,CAISETSGSSRNEQFF
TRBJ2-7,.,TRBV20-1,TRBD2,TGCAGTGCGTCTCTGGGCGGAGCGGGGTACTACGAGCAGTACTTC,CSASLGGAGYYEQYF
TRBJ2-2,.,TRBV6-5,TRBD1,TGTGCCAGCCTACAGGGGGCGAACACCGGGGAGCTGTTTTTT,CASLQGANTGELFF
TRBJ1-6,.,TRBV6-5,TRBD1,TGTGCCAGCAGTTACCTTGACAGGGGGAATTCACCCCTCCACTTT,CASSYLDRGNSPLHF
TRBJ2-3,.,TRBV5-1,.,TGCGCCAGCACCCCAGGAGGGCCGACAGATACGCAGTATTTT,CASTPGGPTDTQYF
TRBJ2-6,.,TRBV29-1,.,TGCAGCGTTGCTGGTGTCAGAAAGTCTGGGGCCAACGTCCTGACTTTC,CSVAGVRKSGANVLTF
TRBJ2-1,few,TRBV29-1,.,TGCAGCGTTGATCAGGATAATGAGCAGTTCTTC,CSVDQDNEQFF
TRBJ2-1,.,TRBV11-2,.,TGTGCCAGCAGCCTACTTGGGGGAGAGACCTACAATGAGCAGTTCTTC,CASSLLGGETYNEQFF
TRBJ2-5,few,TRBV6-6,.,TGTGCCAGCAGTAGCACCCGGGGCGAGGTGGAAGAGACCCAGTACTTC,CASSSTRGEVEETQYF
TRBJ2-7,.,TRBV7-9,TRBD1,TGTGCCAGCAGCAGGGGGCGGCGGGACGAGCAGTACTTC,CASSRGRRDEQYF
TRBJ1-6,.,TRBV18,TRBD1,TGTGCCAGCTCACTCCCGACAGGGGGCTTGAATTCACCCCTCCACTTT,CASSLPTGGLNSPLHF
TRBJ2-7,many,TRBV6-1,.,TGTGCCAGCAGCCCCGAGGAGGCGGACGCCTACGAGCAGTACTTC,CASSPEEADAYEQYF
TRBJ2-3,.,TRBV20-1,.,TGCAGTGCTAGAGATAGGGGACATCTGATCGCAGATACGCAGTATTTT,CSARDRGHLIADTQYF
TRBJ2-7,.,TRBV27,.,TGTGCCAGCAGTTTACGCGAGAGGGGCTGGTACGAGCAGTACTTC,CASSLRERGWYEQYF
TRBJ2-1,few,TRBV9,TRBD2,TGTGCCAGCAGCGTAGCGGCGGGGGGAAACTCCTACAATGAGCAGTTCTTC,CASSVAAGGNSYNEQFF
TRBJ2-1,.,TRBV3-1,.,TGTGCCAGCAGCCCCTCAGGGGGACTCCGGCATGAGCAGTTCTTC,CASSPSGGLRHEQFF
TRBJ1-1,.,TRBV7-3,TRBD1,TGTGCCAGCAGCGTACAGGGGGCCACTGAAGCTTTCTTT,CASSVQGATEAFF
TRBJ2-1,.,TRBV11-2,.,TGTGCCAGCAGCCAACGGGGGCCCCTAAGAGGTGAGCAGTTCTTC,CASSQRGPLRGEQFF
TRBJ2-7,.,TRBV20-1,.,TGCAGTGCTAGAGATCCATCTCGGGATGGGGCCGAGCAGTACTTC,CSARDPSRDGAEQYF
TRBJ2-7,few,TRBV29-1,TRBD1,TGCAGCGTTGGGGGACAGGGGCTCTACGAGCAGTACTTC,CSVGGQGLYEQYF
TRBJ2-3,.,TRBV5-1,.,TGCGCCAGCAGCTCGATTGGGGGAGCTGCAGATACGCAGTATTTT,CASSSIGGAADTQYF
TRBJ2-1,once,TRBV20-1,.,TGCAGTGCCATCTCCGGGCTCGGGGGTTCCTACAATGAGCAGTTCTTC,CSAISGLGGSYNEQFF
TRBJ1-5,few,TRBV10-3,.,TGTGCCATCAGTGGGACGGATAGCAATCAGCCCCAGCATTTT,CAISGTDSNQPQHF
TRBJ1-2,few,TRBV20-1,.,TGCAGTGCTACAAAGGACGGCTTGACAGGCTACACCTTC,CSATKDGLTGYTF
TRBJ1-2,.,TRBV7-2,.,TGTGCCAGCAGCTTAGCCAATACAGGGAACTATGGCTACACCTTC,CASSLANTGNYGYTF
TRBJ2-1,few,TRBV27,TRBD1,TGTGCCAGCAGTTTATCGTTATGGGACAGGGTGGTCAATGAGCAGTTCTTC,CASSLSLWDRVVNEQFF
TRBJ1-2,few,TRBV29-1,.,TGCAGCGTTGAAGGACTTATCTATGGCTACACCTTC,CSVEGLIYGYTF
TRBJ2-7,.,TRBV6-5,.,TGTGCCAGCAGTGGGTCAGGGGGAGGGAGCAACGAGCAGTACTTC,CASSGSGGGSNEQYF
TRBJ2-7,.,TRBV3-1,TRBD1,TGTGCCAGCAGCGCACTCGGGACAGGTAGTTCCTACGAGCAGTACTTC,CASSALGTGSSYEQYF
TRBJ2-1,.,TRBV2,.,TGTGCCAGCCGCCCTGGTAGGAAGCACCGGAATGAGCAGTTCTTC,CASRPGRKHRNEQFF
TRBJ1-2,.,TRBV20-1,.,TGCAGTGCTAGAGTATGGAAGCACGCGGCGGATGGCTACACCTTC,CSARVWKHAADGYTF
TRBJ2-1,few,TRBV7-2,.,TGTGCCAGCAGCTTTGGGGGGGCCCGCAATGAGCAGTTCTTC,CASSFGGARNEQFF
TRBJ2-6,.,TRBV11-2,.,TGTGCCAGCAGCCAACAGGGTTCGGGGGCCGACGTCCTGACTTTC,CASSQQGSGADVLTF
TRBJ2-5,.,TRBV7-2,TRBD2,TGTGCCAGCAGCTTAGTAGGCACTAGCGTGCAAGAGACCCAGTACTTC,CASSLVGTSVQETQYF
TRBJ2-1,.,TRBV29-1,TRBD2,TGCAGCGCGGCTAGCGGGAGGAACAATGAGCAGTTCTTC,CSAASGRNNEQFF
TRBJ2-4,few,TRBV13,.,TGTGCCAGCAGCCCACAGGGATTCAAAAACATTCAGTACTTC,CASSPQGFKNIQYF
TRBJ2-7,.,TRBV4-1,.,TGCGCCAGCAGCCAAGATCCGGGCAGGGCCTCCTACGAGCAGTACTTC,CASSQDPGRASYEQYF
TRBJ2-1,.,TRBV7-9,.,TGTGCCAGCAGCCCGAGGGTACAGGACCATGAGCAGTTCTTC,CASSPRVQDHEQFF
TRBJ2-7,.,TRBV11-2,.,TGTGCCAGCAGCTTAGATAGGAGGATCTACGAGCAGTACTTC,CASSLDRRIYEQYF
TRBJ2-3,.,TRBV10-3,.,TGTGCCATCAAAGGGGGCACAGATACGCAGTATTTT,CAIKGGTDTQYF
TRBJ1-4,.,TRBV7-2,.,TGTGCCAGCAGCTCACAGGGAATCGCTAATGAAAAACTGTTTTTT,CASSSQGIANEKLFF
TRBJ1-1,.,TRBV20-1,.,TGCAGTGCTAGAGCGAGGGCTATGAACACTGAAGCTTTCTTT,CSARARAMNTEAFF
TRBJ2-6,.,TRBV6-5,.,TGTGCCAGCGGACAGTTGATTGGCTCTGGGGCCAACGTCCTGACTTTC,CASGQLIGSGANVLTF
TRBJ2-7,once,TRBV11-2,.,TGTGCCAGCACCCAATTGGGCCCCTCCTACGAGCAGTACTTC,CASTQLGPSYEQYF